This record looks at one TCR beta chain sequence and its context. Germline-derived CDR1 and CDR2 are WSHSY and SAAADI. V lost 2 bases and J lost 5, with 10 bases in between. This CDR3 is built from 14 residues. The sample originates from a study of shared T cell receptors in the human thymus. Only in-frame clones appear in the TCRdb table, and some are missing; sequencing was by immunoSEQ multiplex PCR. The data hold more than 550,000 clones, with more than 75% observed a single time. This same sample was also part of a study on human thymus T cells.

The receptor comes from a boy less than two years old with a congenital heart defect. The chain couples TRBV10-2 to TRBJ2-4; tentative D call: TRBD1 (5 bases). The source material was thymocytes. The CDR3 spells CASSEPGKENIQYF. The DNA for the CDR3 is TGCGCCAGCAGTGAGCCAGGGAAAGAAAACATTCAGTACTTC.